The 29 T cell receptor beta chains given below trace back to one sample, sequenced in a study of vaccination effects on CD4 cells after COVID-19. No antigen has been identified for these receptors. TCRdb keeps only in-frame clones here, not all; method: immunoSEQ multiplex PCR. The sample consists of more than 9,000 clones, approximately 75% of them appearing once. Ahead of sequencing, the ViraFEST assay grew antigen-specific CD4+ T cells using viral peptide pools. Investigators separated out CD4+ T cells once approximately 10 days of culture had passed. Each participant was given two doses of one vaccine (BNT162b2 or mRNA-1273). Here the sequenced sample was CD4+ T cells from PBMCs cultured with SARS-CoV-2 spike peptides, taken after COVID-19 vaccination. These receptors were collected from a human donor who received a COVID-19 vaccine.

The J gene is TRBJ1-1, the V gene TRBV19; a possible D gene is TRBD1 (5 bases). Germline lookup yields CDR1 LNHDA and CDR2 SQIVND (reference sequence). This CDR3 region has 13 residues. V shed 4 bases and J shed 0 bases, with 6 bases lying between them. CDR3 bases: TGTGCCAGTAGTAAGACAGTGAACACTGAAGCTTTCTTT. It codes for CASSKTVNTEAFF.

The V call is TRBV19, the J call TRBJ1-1, with unresolved D. This CDR3 has 11 amino acids. The V gene's germline CDR1 is LNHDA and CDR2 SQIVND (reference sequence). V lost 6 bases and J lost 3, with 5 bases in between. The CDR3 here is CASRIDTEAFF. DNA of the CDR3: TGTGCCAGTAGAATCGACACTGAAGCTTTCTTT.

This clone was observed a few times. J is TRBJ2-3 and V is TRBV5-1; D not certain. Germline CDR1 reads SGHRS; CDR2 reads YFSETQ. The CDR3 loop spans 14 amino acids. With 0 bases removed from V and 4 bases from J, the gap between germline ends came to 9 bases. The CDR3 DNA is TGCGCCAGCAGCTTGGATAAACCGGCAGATACGCAGTATTTT. Its translation: CASSLDKPADTQYF. The full variable domain, its missing parts supplied by reference TRBV5-1 and TRBJ2-3, is KAGVTQTPRYLIKTRGQQVTLSCSPISGHRSVSWYQQTPGQGLQFLFEYFSETQRNKGNFPGRFSGRQFSNSRSEMNVSTLELGDSALYLCASSLDKPADTQYFGPGTRLTVL.

There are a few counts of this clone. V is TRBV3-1 (or the pseudogene TRBV3-2) and J is TRBJ1-5; TRBD1 aligns across 11 bases. CDR3 size: 15 residues. The germline V gene encodes CDR1 LGHDT and CDR2 YNNKEL (reference sequence). V was clipped by 3 bases and J by 7 bases; unmatched bases: 5. In DNA form, the CDR3 reads TGTGCCAGCAGCCAGTACGGGACAGGGGGGCAGCCCCAGCATTTT. The encoded protein is CASSQYGTGGQPQHF.

This sequence joins TRBV10-3 and TRBJ2-5, with 9 bases identical to TRBD1. The CDR3 is 13 amino acids. Germline V gene lookup returns CDR1 ENHRY and CDR2 SYGVKD. V was pared by 6 bases and J by 7 bases, with 6 bases of the junction left unmatched. The CDR3 here is CAIRAGQGGTQYF. CDR3 DNA sequence: TGTGCCATCAGGGCGGGACAGGGCGGGACCCAGTACTTC.

This chain uses TRBV19 with TRBJ2-7; D possibly matches TRBD1 or TRBD2 (7 bases each). V was clipped by 5 bases and J by 4 bases, with 15 bases between them. The germline V gene encodes CDR1 LNHDA and CDR2 SQIVND (reference sequence). The CDR3 loop spans 14 amino acids. CDR3 region: CASSGQAGVYEQYF. DNA for the CDR3: TGTGCCAGTAGTGGACAGGCGGGGGTTTACGAGCAGTACTTC.

The chain couples TRBV19 to TRBJ2-6; no reliable D call. There are 16 residues in the CDR3. Germline V CDR1 and CDR2: LNHDA, SQIVND (reference sequence). V lost 6 bases and J 0 bases, leaving 12 bases between the germline ends. CDR3 protein: CASSPTISSGANVLTF. CDR3 DNA: TGTGCCAGTAGCCCGACGATCAGCTCTGGGGCCAACGTCCTGACTTTC.

This clone is judged large. The chain carries TRBV6-5 and TRBJ1-1, with 11 bases fitting TRBD1. V dropped 7 bases and J dropped 11; count of bases not matched to a gene: 9. The CDR3 extends over 13 amino acids. CDR1 is MNHEY, CDR2 SVGAGI, per germline. CDR3 protein: CASTRDRGDWAFF. CDR3 bases: TGTGCCAGCACCCGGGACAGGGGGGATTGGGCTTTCTTT.

The V call is TRBV3-1 (or the pseudogene TRBV3-2), the J call TRBJ1-2, with TRBD1 matching over 9 bases. The CDR3 covers 15 residues. From germline, CDR1 is LGHDT and CDR2 YNNKEL (reference sequence). The J segment lost 4 bases and the V segment lost 1 base, leaving 4 bases of the junction unmatched. The CDR3 region is CASSQAGQGPYGYTF. The CDR3 DNA reads as TGTGCCAGCAGCCAAGCGGGACAGGGACCCTATGGCTACACCTTC.

This sequence joins TRBV7-9 and TRBJ1-4; 10 nucleotides match TRBD1. The ends lost 5 bases at V and 1 base at J; junction bases unmatched: 4. The germline gives CDR1 SEHNR, CDR2 FQNEAQ (reference sequence). The CDR3 has 16 residues. This chain's CDR3 is CASSPGQGKTNEKLFF. The CDR3 bases are TGTGCCAGCAGCCCGGGACAGGGGAAAACTAATGAAAAACTGTTTTTT.

The chain links TRBV14 to TRBJ1-1; D gene uncertain. The V gene's germline CDR1 is SGHDN and CDR2 FVKESK. CDR3 length: 12 residues. V lost 3 bases and J lost 10, with 12 bases in between. The CDR3 DNA reads TGTGCCAGCAGCCAGCCAGGCCGGAGAGCTTTCTTT. Its protein product is CASSQPGRRAFF.

J is TRBJ1-2 and V is TRBV9; tentative D call: TRBD1 (5 bases). CDR3 length: 14 residues. Trimming stripped 4 bases from V and 1 base from J, with 11 bases between. Germline V gene sequence: CDR1 SGDLS, CDR2 YYNGEE. CDR3 in DNA: TGTGCCAGCAGCAAGGGACCGTTTAACTATGGCTACACCTTC. This gives the protein CASSKGPFNYGYTF.

This rearrangement joins TRBV27 to TRBJ1-6, with D unclear. The CDR3 contains 16 residues. V dropped 3 bases and J dropped 1 base, with 10 bases sitting between them. Germline CDR1 and CDR2: MNHEY and SMNVEV (reference sequence). The chain's CDR3 is CASSLSLGSYNSPLHF. The CDR3 DNA reads TGTGCCAGCAGTTTGAGCCTAGGGTCCTATAATTCACCCCTCCACTTT.

V and J are TRBV5-6 and TRBJ1-5; D possibly corresponds to TRBD1 (6 bases). V lost 1 base and J lost 2, with 13 bases in between. The V gene's germline CDR1 is SGHDT and CDR2 YYEEEE. This CDR3 comprises 16 residues. This CDR3 is CASSLWGASRNQPQHF. CDR3 nucleotide sequence: TGTGCCAGCAGCTTGTGGGGGGCCTCCCGCAATCAGCCCCAGCATTTT.

This clone was picked up a small number of times. Other nucleotide sequences in the sample specify the same CDR3. The chain combines TRBV5-1 with TRBJ2-7, with a weak D call TRBD2 (6 bases). In germline, CDR1 is SGHRS, CDR2 YFSETQ. This CDR3 is 14 amino acids long. V lost 0 bases and J 2 bases, leaving 9 bases between the germline ends. The CDR3 DNA is TGCGCCAGCAGCTTGGCGGGACTGACCTACGAGCAGTACTTC. It yields the protein CASSLAGLTYEQYF.

This clone was observed a handful of times. The chain has TRBV19 and TRBJ1-5, with D unresolved. V gave up 1 base and J gave up 0 bases, with 10 bases separating them. CDR1 LNHDA and CDR2 SQIVND come from the germline V gene (reference sequence). The CDR3 extends over 16 amino acids. DNA of the CDR3: TGTGCCAGTAGTATAGGCGGCAGTTATAGCAATCAGCCCCAGCATTTT. It is translated as CASSIGGSYSNQPQHF. The variable domain in full, with the rest retrieved from reference TRBV19 and TRBJ1-5, is DGGITQSPKYLFRKEGQNVTLSCEQNLNHDAMYWYRQDPGQGLRLIYYSQIVNDFQKGDIAEGYSVSREKKESFPLTVTSAQKNPTAFYLCASSIGGSYSNQPQHFGDGTRLSIL.

By its share, this clone is large (0.1 to 1%). The chain links TRBV19 to TRBJ1-1; tentatively, D is TRBD1 (5 bases). Trimming removed 7 bases from V and 1 base from J, with 13 bases in between. The CDR3 contains 14 residues. CDR1 is LNHDA and CDR2 is SQIVND in the germline V gene (reference sequence). The CDR3 DNA reads TGTGCCAGTATGAAGGGGCTGAGGAACACTGAAGCTTTCTTT. This encodes CASMKGLRNTEAFF. The variable domain in full, with the rest retrieved from reference TRBV19 and TRBJ1-1, is DGGITQSPKYLFRKEGQNVTLSCEQNLNHDAMYWYRQDPGQGLRLIYYSQIVNDFQKGDIAEGYSVSREKKESFPLTVTSAQKNPTAFYLCASMKGLRNTEAFFGQGTRLTVV.

CDR3 sequence: CASSQVGGGLSPDTQYF. CDR3 DNA: TGTGCCAGCAGCCAAGTCGGAGGGGGACTGAGCCCAGATACGCAGTATTTT. The chain carries TRBV3-1 (or the pseudogene TRBV3-2) and TRBJ2-3, with D perhaps being TRBD1 or TRBD2 (6 bases each). The germline V gene encodes CDR1 LGHDT and CDR2 YNNKEL (reference sequence). The V end was cut by 1 base, the J end by 4 bases, with 18 bases between. The CDR3 contains 17 residues.

This clone has only a few counts. The rearrangement joins TRBV15 to TRBJ1-1; 7 bases align to TRBD1. Germline values: CDR1 LNHNV, CDR2 YYDKDF (reference sequence). V lost 5 bases to trimming and J lost 4 bases; unmatched junction nucleotides: 7. The CDR3 has 14 residues. The CDR3 region is CATSFETGPTEAFF. The CDR3 DNA sequence: TGTGCCACCAGCTTTGAGACAGGGCCCACTGAAGCTTTCTTT.

This chain connects TRBV4-2 to TRBJ1-3, with D uncertain. V was pared by 3 bases and J by 0 bases, with 15 bases between. The CDR3 length is 17 residues. The germline gives CDR1 LGHNA, CDR2 YNFKEQ. CDR3 protein: CASSQSSGSSSGNTIYF. CDR3 nucleotides: TGTGCCAGCAGCCAGTCATCGGGCAGCTCCTCTGGAAACACCATATATTTT.

The chain combines TRBV6-5 with TRBJ1-1; D not resolved. Germline V gives CDR1 MNHEY, CDR2 SVGAGI. The CDR3 loop spans 14 amino acids. The V end was cut by 0 bases, the J end by 1 base, with 6 bases between. The CDR3: CASSYSARNTEAFF. CDR3 bases: TGTGCCAGCAGTTACTCGGCGAGGAACACTGAAGCTTTCTTT.

This rearrangement joins TRBV7-9 to TRBJ1-5; D gene ambiguous. The V gene lost 5 bases and the J gene lost 0 bases, with 8 bases spanning the gap. Germline V gene sequence: CDR1 SEHNR, CDR2 FQNEAQ (reference sequence). The CDR3 runs 14 residues. DNA for the CDR3: TGTGCCAGCAGCGGGGTTCATAGCAATCAGCCCCAGCATTTT. Translated: CASSGVHSNQPQHF.

V is TRBV6-5 and J is TRBJ2-3, with D unclear. The CDR3 has 14 amino acids. The germline V and J ends were trimmed by 3 bases and 1 base, with 8 bases remaining between them. Germline V CDR1 and CDR2: MNHEY, SVGAGI. DNA for the CDR3: TGTGCCAGCAGTTATCGCGGTGGCACAGATACGCAGTATTTT. Encoded protein: CASSYRGGTDTQYF.

This chain joins TRBV5-4 and TRBJ1-6; D unresolved. Germline CDR1 reads SGHNT; CDR2 reads YYREEE (reference sequence). V was pared by 0 bases and J by 7 bases, with 5 bases between. The CDR3 totals 13 residues. The DNA of the CDR3 is TGTGCCAGCAGCTTGGACAAAAATTCACCCCTCCACTTT. Its translation is CASSLDKNSPLHF.

The chain has TRBV7-2 and TRBJ2-1; 15 bases line up with TRBD2. Germline trimming cut 0 bases from V and 11 bases from J; bases unmatched to any gene: 2. The V gene's germline CDR1 is SGHTA and CDR2 FQGNSA. There are 15 residues in the CDR3. The CDR3 reads CASSLAGTSGRKQFF. The CDR3 bases are TGTGCCAGCAGCTTAGCCGGGACTAGCGGGAGGAAGCAGTTCTTC.

The chain employs TRBV30 and TRBJ1-4; the match to TRBD1 covers 8 bases. CDR3 length equals 15 residues. With V trimmed by 4 bases and J by 4 bases, 8 bases remained unmatched. Germline V CDR1 and CDR2: GTSNPN, SVGIG (reference sequence). The CDR3 here is CAWTLQGVLNEKLFF. The CDR3 DNA reads TGTGCCTGGACTCTACAGGGGGTGCTTAATGAAAAACTGTTTTTT.

The CDR3, as DNA: TGTGCCAGCAGTTTCAACTATGGCTACACCTTC. Its translation: CASSFNYGYTF. This chain joins TRBV28 and TRBJ1-2; D is unresolved. The CDR3 consists of 11 residues. Looked up from germline, CDR1 is MDHEN and CDR2 is SYDVKM. V was clipped by 3 bases and J by 2 bases, with 1 base between them.

The rearrangement links TRBV6-5 to TRBJ1-1, with D unclear. Trimming took 0 bases from V and 3 from J, leaving 5 bases between them. Per the germline V gene, CDR1 is MNHEY and CDR2 is SVGAGI. The CDR3 length is 13 residues. The CDR3 loop reads CASSYSGHTEAFF. Written as DNA, the CDR3 is TGTGCCAGCAGTTACTCAGGTCACACTGAAGCTTTCTTT.

The chain recombines TRBV5-1 with TRBJ1-2, with a weak D call TRBD1 (5 bases). V gave up 0 bases and J gave up 3 bases, with 6 bases separating them. Germline V lookup: CDR1 SGHRS, CDR2 YFSETQ. The CDR3 length is 13 residues. CDR3 sequence reads: CASSLARDYGYTF. Here the CDR3 DNA reads TGCGCCAGCAGCTTGGCCAGGGACTATGGCTACACCTTC. Based on the CDR3 plus reference TRBV5-1 and TRBJ1-2, the full variable domain is KAGVTQTPRYLIKTRGQQVTLSCSPISGHRSVSWYQQTPGQGLQFLFEYFSETQRNKGNFPGRFSGRQFSNSRSEMNVSTLELGDSALYLCASSLARDYGYTFGSGTRLTVV.